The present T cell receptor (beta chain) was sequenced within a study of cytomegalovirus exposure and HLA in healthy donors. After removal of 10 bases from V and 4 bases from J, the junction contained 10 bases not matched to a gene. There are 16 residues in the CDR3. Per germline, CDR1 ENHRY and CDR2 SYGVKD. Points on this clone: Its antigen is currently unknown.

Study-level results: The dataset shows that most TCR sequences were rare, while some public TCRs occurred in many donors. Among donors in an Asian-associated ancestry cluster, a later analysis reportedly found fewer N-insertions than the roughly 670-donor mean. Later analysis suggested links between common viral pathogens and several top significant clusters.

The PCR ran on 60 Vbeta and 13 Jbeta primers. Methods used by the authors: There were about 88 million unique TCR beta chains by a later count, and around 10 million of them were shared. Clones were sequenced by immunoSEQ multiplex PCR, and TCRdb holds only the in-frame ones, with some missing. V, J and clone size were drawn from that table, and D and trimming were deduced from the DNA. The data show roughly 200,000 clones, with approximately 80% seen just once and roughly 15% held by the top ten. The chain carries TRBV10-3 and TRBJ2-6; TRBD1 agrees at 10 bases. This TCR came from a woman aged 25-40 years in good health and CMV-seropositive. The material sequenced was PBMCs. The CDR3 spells CATRDRGLLGANVLTF. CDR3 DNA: TGTGCCACCCGGGACAGGGGTCTTCTGGGGGCCAACGTCCTGACTTTC.